The 19 T cell receptor beta chains given below trace back to one sample, sequenced in a study of PD-L1 blockade in urothelial cancer. Time point specified: pretreatment peripheral blood. The table came from immunoSEQ multiplex PCR; TCRdb's copy has only in-frame clones and leaves some out. The sample lists more than 45,000 clones; roughly four fifths were seen once. The sequences come from PBMCs, collected around atezolizumab (anti-PD-L1) treatment. The receptors were gathered from a man between 50 and 59 years old with urothelial cancer.

The rearrangement uses TRBV5-1 and TRBJ2-1; 12 nucleotides match TRBD2. The junction had 9 bases not matched to a gene; V was cut back by 7 bases and J by 7 bases. The CDR3 has 15 amino acids. Germline V gene sequence: CDR1 SGHRS, CDR2 YFSETQ. This CDR3 is CASLLAGGPRNEQFF. Written as DNA, the CDR3 is TGCGCCAGCCTTCTAGCGGGAGGGCCGAGGAATGAGCAGTTCTTC.

This clone was detected once. The gene calls are TRBV12-5 and TRBJ2-1; 11 bases agree with TRBD2. Germline CDR1 LGHNT, CDR2 FRNRAP. V lost 3 bases to trimming and J lost 5 bases; unmatched junction nucleotides: 6. The CDR3 runs to 16 residues. CDR3 DNA sequence: TGTGCTAGTGGTTTCCGCGGGACTAGCGGACACAATGAGCAGTTCTTC. Protein: CASGFRGTSGHNEQFF. Looking up the rest from reference TRBV12-5 and TRBJ2-1 gives the full variable domain: DARVTQTPRHKVTEMGQEVTMRCQPILGHNTVFWYRQTMMQGLELLAYFRNRAPLDDSGMPKDRFSAEMPDATLATLKIQPSEPRDSAVYFCASGFRGTSGHNEQFFGPGTRLTVL.

The J gene is TRBJ2-5, the V gene TRBV30, with no clear D. CDR1 GTSNPN and CDR2 SVGIG come from the germline V gene (reference sequence). This CDR3 has 13 amino acids. The germline V and J ends were trimmed by 5 bases and 2 bases, with 12 bases remaining between them. CDR3 DNA: TGTGCCTGGGGTTCGGTCGGTCAAGAGACCCAGTACTTC. It yields the protein CAWGSVGQETQYF.

The DNA of the CDR3 is TGTGCCAGCAGCCCCCAGGTGAGCGGGAGTGTCTCCGAGCAGTACTTC. Translation gives CASSPQVSGSVSEQYF. The chain recombines TRBV9 with TRBJ2-7, with 8 bases matching TRBD2. J was trimmed by 6 bases and V by 4 bases; bases with no gene match: 15. Germline lookup yields CDR1 SGDLS and CDR2 YYNGEE. CDR3 length: 16 residues.

The chain uses TRBV2 and TRBJ2-1; D may be TRBD2 (5 bases). Trimming took off 11 bases at V and 8 bases at J, with 19 bases between the two ends. CDR3 length: 13 residues. Germline V gene data show CDR1 as SNHLY and CDR2 as FYNNEI. The CDR3, as DNA: TGTGCCGCCAGCCTTGGTCGGCGGGATGAGCAGTTCTTC. This gives the protein CAASLGRRDEQFF.

This chain links TRBV5-1 with TRBJ2-1, with TRBD2 as a possible D gene (6 bases). Looked up from germline, CDR1 is SGHRS and CDR2 is YFSETQ. This CDR3 has 17 amino acids. V lost 0 bases, J lost 1 base, and 14 bases lay in between. The CDR3 DNA reads TGCGCCAGCAGCTTGGGTTCCGCGGGAATTTCCTACAATGAGCAGTTCTTC. This sequence encodes CASSLGSAGISYNEQFF.

The gene calls are TRBV6-6 and TRBJ1-1; TRBD1 matches 11 bases. The J segment lost 7 bases and the V segment lost 6 bases, leaving 7 bases of the junction unmatched. This CDR3 has 14 residues. Germline values: CDR1 MNHNY, CDR2 SVGAGI (reference sequence). CDR3 nucleotide sequence: TGTGCCAGCAGCCTCCGGACAGGGGGCCTTGAAGCTTTCTTT. It translates to CASSLRTGGLEAFF.

The chain links TRBV5-1 to TRBJ2-7, with TRBD1 matching 7 bases. CDR1 is SGHRS, CDR2 YFSETQ, per germline. After removal of 4 bases from V and 0 bases from J, the junction contained 10 bases not matched to a gene. This CDR3 is 16 amino acids long. The CDR3 region is CASSGDRDLLSYEQYF. In DNA form, the CDR3 reads TGCGCCAGCAGCGGTGACAGGGACCTTCTCTCCTACGAGCAGTACTTC.

The chain links TRBV6-6 to TRBJ2-7; D gene uncertain. The length of the CDR3 is 15 residues. Trimming removed 2 bases at V and 3 bases at J, with 14 bases between. Germline V gene lookup returns CDR1 MNHNY and CDR2 SVGAGI (reference sequence). This chain's CDR3 is CASSYPDKLDYEQYF. The CDR3 DNA follows: TGTGCCAGCAGTTACCCCGACAAGTTAGACTACGAGCAGTACTTC.

This chain uses TRBV10-2 with TRBJ2-5; tentative D call: TRBD1 (5 bases). This CDR3 is 12 amino acids long. With 7 bases removed from V and 1 base from J, the gap between germline ends came to 7 bases. Germline loops: CDR1 WSHSY, CDR2 SAAADI. CDR3 sequence reads: CASMTAQETQYF. CDR3 in DNA: TGCGCCAGCATGACAGCCCAAGAGACCCAGTACTTC.

The V and J genes are TRBV7-8 and TRBJ1-3; 7 positions agree with TRBD1. J was trimmed by 4 bases and V by 5 bases; bases with no gene match: 5. Germline V gene sequence: CDR1 SGHVS, CDR2 FQNEAQ. The CDR3 is 14 residues long. Written as DNA, the CDR3 is TGTGCCAGCAGCATCGGGACAGCAGGAAACACCATATATTTT. This translates into CASSIGTAGNTIYF.

This chain joins TRBV4-2 and TRBJ2-3; 8 bases are a match to TRBD2. The CDR3 totals 17 residues. V lost 0 bases to trimming and J lost 4 bases; unmatched junction nucleotides: 9. Per the germline V gene, CDR1 is LGHNA and CDR2 is YNFKEQ. The CDR3 sequence: CASSQDERAGESDTQYF. CDR3 bases: TGTGCCAGCAGCCAAGACGAACGAGCGGGGGAATCAGATACGCAGTATTTT.

The rearrangement joins TRBV7-9 to TRBJ1-1; the D gene is possibly TRBD1 (5 bases). V was trimmed by 5 bases and J by 5 bases, leaving 12 bases between them. From germline, CDR1 is SEHNR and CDR2 FQNEAQ (reference sequence). The CDR3 extends over 13 amino acids. The CDR3 region is CASSHNGGTEAFF. The CDR3 region has the DNA TGTGCCAGCAGCCACAATGGGGGGACTGAAGCTTTCTTT.

The rearrangement joins TRBV28 to TRBJ1-1, with a weak D call TRBD1 (6 bases). The CDR3 is made up of 12 amino acids. V shed 6 bases and J shed 13 bases, with 18 bases lying between them. CDR1 and CDR2 from the germline V gene are MDHEN and SYDVKM. DNA of the CDR3: TGTGCCAGCAGCTCCGGGGGGCGTTTTATTTTCTTT. Protein: CASSSGGRFIFF.

This chain connects TRBV19 to TRBJ2-3; maybe TRBD2 (5 bases). V was pared by 3 bases and J by 4 bases, with 8 bases between. Germline values: CDR1 LNHDA, CDR2 SQIVND (reference sequence). The CDR3 contains 13 residues. The CDR3: CASSIGKADTQYF. In nucleotides, the CDR3 is TGTGCCAGTAGTATCGGGAAAGCAGATACGCAGTATTTT.

The gene calls are TRBV28 and TRBJ2-3; 12 bases match TRBD2. The V gene's germline CDR1 is MDHEN and CDR2 SYDVKM. The CDR3 extends over 14 amino acids. V lost 9 bases, J lost 6 bases, and 7 bases stayed unmatched. CDR3 coding DNA: TGTGCCAGTGTGGCTAGCGGGGGGGCGGATACGCAGTATTTT. Its protein product is CASVASGGADTQYF.

CDR3 residues: CASSLGGFPLYGYTF. CDR3 DNA: TGTGCCAGCAGTTTAGGAGGGTTTCCACTGTATGGCTACACCTTC. The chain combines TRBV27 with TRBJ1-2; D call uncertain. Germline V lookup: CDR1 MNHEY, CDR2 SMNVEV (reference sequence). The CDR3 has 15 amino acids. The V end lost 2 bases, the J end lost 5 bases, and 15 bases lay between the germline ends.

In this sample, this clone is medium-sized (0.01 to 0.1%). The chain is built from TRBV19 and TRBJ1-5, with TRBD1 matching over 7 bases. The V and J ends lost 7 bases and 4 bases, in that order; junction bases with no gene match: 7. Germline CDR1 is LNHDA and CDR2 is SQIVND (reference sequence). The CDR3 runs 14 residues. In nucleotides, the CDR3 is TGTGCCAGTAATCTTCAACAGGGGAATCAGCCCCAGCATTTT. As protein: CASNLQQGNQPQHF. Looking up the rest from reference TRBV19 and TRBJ1-5 gives the full variable domain: DGGITQSPKYLFRKEGQNVTLSCEQNLNHDAMYWYRQDPGQGLRLIYYSQIVNDFQKGDIAEGYSVSREKKESFPLTVTSAQKNPTAFYLCASNLQQGNQPQHFGDGTRLSIL.

The V gene is TRBV5-4, the J gene TRBJ1-2; no firm D call. V was shortened by 0 bases and J by 3 bases, with 3 bases between the two germline ends. Germline V CDR1 and CDR2: SGHNT, YYREEE (reference sequence). CDR3 length equals 12 residues. As DNA, the CDR3 is TGTGCCAGCAGCTTGGACTACTATGGCTACACCTTC. Translation gives CASSLDYYGYTF.